The 14 T cell receptor beta chains reported below all come from one sample, sequenced in a study of cytomegalovirus exposure and HLA in healthy donors. In the PCR, 60 Vbeta and 13 Jbeta primers were used. TCRdb's copy holds only in-frame clones and misses some; the assay was immunoSEQ multiplex PCR. The data show approximately 100,000 clones, more than 60% seen once. Sequenced sample: PBMCs. The receptor set was obtained from a woman aged 45-60 years in good health and CMV-seropositive.

This chain connects TRBV5-1 to TRBJ1-6, with 7 bases fitting TRBD1. With V trimmed by 4 bases and J by 8 bases, 6 bases remained unmatched. Per the germline V gene, CDR1 is SGHRS and CDR2 is YFSETQ. The CDR3 spans 14 residues. CDR3 loop: CASSVTGRHSPLHF. DNA for the CDR3: TGCGCCAGCAGCGTGACAGGGAGGCATTCACCCCTCCACTTT.

The CDR3 DNA is TGTGCCAGCAGCTTATTCGGGTCGGGAACTAATGAAAAACTGTTTTTT. Protein product: CASSLFGSGTNEKLFF. The rearrangement uses TRBV7-2 and TRBJ1-4; D is ambiguous. Germline CDR1 and CDR2: SGHTA and FQGNSA. The CDR3 length is 16 residues. Between the trimmed V and J ends, which lost 2 bases and 1 base, there was a span of 11 bases. The whole variable domain, remainder taken from reference TRBV7-2 and TRBJ1-4, is GAGVSQSPSNKVTEKGKDVELRCDPISGHTALYWYRQSLGQGLEFLIYFQGNSAPDKSGLPSDRFSAERTGGSVSTLTIQRTQQEDSAVYLCASSLFGSGTNEKLFFGSGTQLSVL.

This chain connects TRBV5-8 to TRBJ1-5, with 7 bases fitting TRBD1. The trim removed 4 bases at V and 0 bases at J, leaving 13 bases unmatched. CDR1 SGHTS and CDR2 YDEGEE come from the germline V gene. The length of the CDR3 is 18 residues. The CDR3 DNA reads as TGTGCCAGCAGCCTTGGGACAGTTGTTACTCATAGCAATCAGCCCCAGCATTTT. It yields the protein CASSLGTVVTHSNQPQHF.

The chain uses TRBV2 and TRBJ1-6; D is undetermined. V shed 2 bases and J shed 6 bases, with 11 bases lying between them. There are 15 residues in the CDR3. Germline V lookup: CDR1 SNHLY, CDR2 FYNNEI. This CDR3 is CASSESGLPNSPLHF. The CDR3 nucleotides read TGTGCCAGCAGTGAATCAGGCCTTCCTAATTCACCCCTCCACTTT.

A few counts support this clone. The rearrangement joins TRBV2 to TRBJ1-5; no reliable D call. Germline CDR1 is SNHLY and CDR2 is FYNNEI. The V and J ends lost 1 base and 0 bases respectively, with 10 bases between them. The CDR3 runs to 16 residues. The CDR3 protein is CASSEGQINSNQPQHF. In DNA, the CDR3 is TGTGCCAGCAGTGAAGGCCAGATAAATAGCAATCAGCCCCAGCATTTT.

The chain carries TRBV27 and TRBJ1-4, with D perhaps TRBD1 (6 bases). The V gene's germline CDR1 is MNHEY and CDR2 SMNVEV (reference sequence). Trimming stripped 10 bases from V and 6 bases from J, with 18 bases between. CDR3 length equals 14 residues. This chain's CDR3 is CATRLDSSYEKLFF. CDR3 nucleotide sequence: TGTGCCACGAGGCTGGACAGTTCCTATGAAAAACTGTTTTTT. Full variable domain (rest looked up from reference TRBV27 and TRBJ1-4): EAQVTQNPRYLITVTGKKLTVTCSQNMNHEYMSWYRQDPGLGLRQIYYSMNVEVTDKGDVPEGYKVSRKEKRNFPLILESPSPNQTSLYFCATRLDSSYEKLFFGSGTQLSVL.

The J gene is TRBJ1-2, the V gene TRBV28; TRBD1 agrees at 8 bases. CDR3 size: 15 residues. Germline V lookup: CDR1 MDHEN, CDR2 SYDVKM. J was trimmed by 4 bases and V by 6 bases; bases with no gene match: 10. CDR3 in DNA: TGTGCCAGCAGCTCACCCGGGACAGGATCCTATGGCTACACCTTC. Its translation: CASSSPGTGSYGYTF.

This chain joins TRBV28 and TRBJ1-2; D remains unclear. The germline V gene encodes CDR1 MDHEN and CDR2 SYDVKM. The CDR3 is made up of 13 amino acids. V gave up 4 bases and J gave up 8 bases, with 14 bases separating them. The CDR3 DNA is TGTGCCAGCAGTTCTACGGGTGTTGGGGGCTACACCTTC. Amino acid sequence: CASSSTGVGGYTF.

This clone has a single count. The genes are TRBV18 and TRBJ2-1, with TRBD2 as a possible D gene (5 bases). The V end was cut by 1 base, the J end by 8 bases, with 9 bases between. The CDR3 consists of 13 residues. Germline V gives CDR1 KGHSH, CDR2 LQKENI. The CDR3 spells CASSPRVGDEQFF. Written as DNA, the CDR3 is TGTGCCAGCTCACCACGGGTCGGGGATGAGCAGTTCTTC.

The chain combines TRBV28 with TRBJ1-6, with D unresolved. V lost 4 bases and J lost 9, with 7 bases in between. This CDR3 contains 12 residues. Germline V gene lookup returns CDR1 MDHEN and CDR2 SYDVKM. The CDR3 protein is CASSSGVSPLHF. The CDR3 DNA is TGTGCCAGCAGTTCAGGTGTTTCACCCCTCCACTTT.

The chain joins TRBV7-2 to TRBJ2-3; 8 nucleotides align to TRBD2. V shed 5 bases, J shed 0 bases, and the junction held 13 bases outside the gene matches. The CDR3 covers 18 residues. Germline CDR1 is SGHTA and CDR2 is FQGNSA. DNA for the CDR3: TGTGCCAGCAGCCCCCAGTATCAGGTAGCGGGGAGCACAGATACGCAGTATTTT. Protein product: CASSPQYQVAGSTDTQYF.

This clone was observed a handful of times. The chain has TRBV27 and TRBJ1-2; 7 bases match TRBD1. The germline V gene has CDR1 MNHEY and CDR2 SMNVEV (reference sequence). V lost 6 bases and J lost 0; bases outside the gene matches: 4. The length of the CDR3 is 14 residues. CDR3 nucleotide sequence: TGTGCCAGCAGGCCCAGGGGGACTAACTATGGCTACACCTTC. Its protein is CASRPRGTNYGYTF.

The chain links TRBV7-8 to TRBJ1-5; no clear D. Looked up from germline, CDR1 is SGHVS and CDR2 is FQNEAQ. The CDR3 length is 13 residues. Trimming removed 1 base from V and 5 bases from J, with 6 bases in between. This chain's CDR3 is CASSLVRDQPQHF. The CDR3 nucleotides read TGTGCCAGCAGCTTAGTTAGAGATCAGCCCCAGCATTTT.

The chain is built from TRBV7-8 and TRBJ2-2, with D perhaps matching TRBD1 (6 bases). Germline V CDR1 and CDR2: SGHVS, FQNEAQ. The CDR3 is 17 residues long. Trimming shortened V by 1 base and J by 5 bases, and 17 bases separated the two germline ends. CDR3 loop: CASSLGQQGSRTGELFF. The CDR3 coding sequence is TGTGCCAGCAGCTTAGGCCAACAGGGTTCGAGGACCGGGGAGCTGTTTTTT.